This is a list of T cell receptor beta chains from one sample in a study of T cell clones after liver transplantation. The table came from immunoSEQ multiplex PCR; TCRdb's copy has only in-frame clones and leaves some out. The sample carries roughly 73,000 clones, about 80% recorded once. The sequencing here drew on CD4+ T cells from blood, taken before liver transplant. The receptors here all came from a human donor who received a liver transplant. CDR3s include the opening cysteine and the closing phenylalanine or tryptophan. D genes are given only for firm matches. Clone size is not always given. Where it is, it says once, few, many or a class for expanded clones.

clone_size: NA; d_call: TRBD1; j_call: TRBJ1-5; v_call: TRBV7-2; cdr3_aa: CASSSLRQGAGNQPQHF; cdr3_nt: TGTGCCAGCAGCTCCCTACGACAGGGGGCTGGCAATCAGCCCCAGCATTTT
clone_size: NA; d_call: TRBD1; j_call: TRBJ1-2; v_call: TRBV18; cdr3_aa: CASSPLQGDSHGYTF; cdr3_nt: TGTGCCAGCTCACCACTTCAGGGGGATAGCCATGGCTACACCTTC
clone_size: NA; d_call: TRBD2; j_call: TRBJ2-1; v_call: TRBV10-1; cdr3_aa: CASSLLAGASSYNEQFF; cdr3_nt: TGCGCCAGCAGTCTTCTAGCGGGAGCTAGCTCCTACAATGAGCAGTTCTTC
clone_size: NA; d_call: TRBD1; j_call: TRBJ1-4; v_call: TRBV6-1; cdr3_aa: CASNDRGWDEKLFF; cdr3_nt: TGTGCCAGCAACGACAGGGGATGGGACGAAAAACTGTTTTTT
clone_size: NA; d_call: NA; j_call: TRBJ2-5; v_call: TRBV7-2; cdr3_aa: CASSSTRETQYF; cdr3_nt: TGTGCCAGCAGCTCCACTCGGGAGACCCAGTACTTC
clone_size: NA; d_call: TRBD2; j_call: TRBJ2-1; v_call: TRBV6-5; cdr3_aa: CASRSAGGGYNEQFF; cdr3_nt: TGTGCCAGCAGGTCTGCGGGAGGGGGGTACAATGAGCAGTTCTTC
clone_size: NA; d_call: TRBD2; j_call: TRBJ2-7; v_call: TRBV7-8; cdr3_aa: CASSPLAEYEQYF; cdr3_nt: TGTGCCAGCAGCCCACTAGCGGAGTACGAGCAGTACTTC
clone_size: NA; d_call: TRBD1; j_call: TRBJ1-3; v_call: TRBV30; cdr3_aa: CAWTGTETSGNTIYF; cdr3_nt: TGTGCCTGGACCGGGACAGAAACCTCTGGAAACACCATATATTTT
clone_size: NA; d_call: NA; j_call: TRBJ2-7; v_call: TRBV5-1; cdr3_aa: CASSLATGKSHEQYF; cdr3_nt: TGCGCCAGCAGCTTGGCCACAGGGAAGTCCCACGAGCAGTACTTC
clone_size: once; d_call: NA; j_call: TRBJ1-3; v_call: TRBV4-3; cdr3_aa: CASSETTGSGNTIYF; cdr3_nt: TGCGCCAGCAGCGAGACGACAGGCTCTGGAAACACCATATATTTT
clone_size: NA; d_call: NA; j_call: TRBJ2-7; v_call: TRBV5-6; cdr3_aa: CASSLTVAAGLDEQYF; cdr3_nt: TGTGCCAGCAGTCTTACGGTCGCGGCAGGGCTCGACGAGCAGTACTTC
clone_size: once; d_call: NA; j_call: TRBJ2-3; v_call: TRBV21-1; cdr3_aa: CASSKEILWAATDTQYF; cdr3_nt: TGTGCCAGCAGCAAAGAGATACTTTGGGCAGCCACAGATACGCAGTATTTT
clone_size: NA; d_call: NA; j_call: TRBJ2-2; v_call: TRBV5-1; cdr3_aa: CASSLASGNRARVTGELFF; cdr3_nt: TGCGCCAGCAGCTTGGCCTCTGGTAACAGGGCTCGGGTCACCGGGGAGCTGTTTTTT
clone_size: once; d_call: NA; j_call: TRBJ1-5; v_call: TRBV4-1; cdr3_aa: CASSQGGLSNQPQHF; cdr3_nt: TGCGCCAGCAGCCAGGGAGGGCTAAGCAATCAGCCCCAGCATTTT
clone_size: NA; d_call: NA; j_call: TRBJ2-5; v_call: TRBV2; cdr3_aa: CASSSTGRETQYF; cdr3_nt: TGTGCCAGCAGCTCGACAGGGAGGGAGACCCAGTACTTC
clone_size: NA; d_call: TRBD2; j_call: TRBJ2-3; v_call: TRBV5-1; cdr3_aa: CASTLRTSGRAGTDTQYF; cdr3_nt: TGCGCCAGCACCCTAAGGACTAGCGGGAGGGCGGGGACAGATACGCAGTATTTT
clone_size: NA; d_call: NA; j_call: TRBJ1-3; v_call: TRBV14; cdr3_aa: CASSQMGASGNTIYF; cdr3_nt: TGTGCCAGCAGCCAGATGGGGGCTTCGGGAAACACCATATATTTT
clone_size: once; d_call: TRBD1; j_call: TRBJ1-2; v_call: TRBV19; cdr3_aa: CASSPAPTTGFYGYTF; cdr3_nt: TGTGCCAGTAGTCCTGCACCTACGACAGGGTTCTATGGCTACACCTTC
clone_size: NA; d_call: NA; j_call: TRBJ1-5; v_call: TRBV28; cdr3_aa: CASSESHQPQHF; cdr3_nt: TGTGCCAGCAGTGAGAGTCATCAGCCCCAGCATTTT
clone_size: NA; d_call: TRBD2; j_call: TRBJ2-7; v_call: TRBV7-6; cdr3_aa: CASSLGLAGAGRGEQYF; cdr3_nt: TGTGCCAGCAGCTTGGGGCTAGCGGGAGCCGGTCGTGGAGAGCAGTACTTC
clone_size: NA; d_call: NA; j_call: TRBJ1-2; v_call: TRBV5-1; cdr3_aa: CASSLEAFNYGYTF; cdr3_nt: TGCGCCAGCAGCTTGGAGGCATTCAACTATGGCTACACCTTC
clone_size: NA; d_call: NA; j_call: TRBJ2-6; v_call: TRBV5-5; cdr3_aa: CASSLSDLPGANVLTF; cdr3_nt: TGTGCCAGCAGCTTGTCGGACTTACCTGGGGCCAACGTCCTGACTTTC
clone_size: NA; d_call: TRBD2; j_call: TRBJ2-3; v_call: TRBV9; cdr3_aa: CASSVGLAVSTDTQYF; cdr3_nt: TGTGCCAGCAGCGTAGGACTAGCGGTTAGCACAGATACGCAGTATTTT
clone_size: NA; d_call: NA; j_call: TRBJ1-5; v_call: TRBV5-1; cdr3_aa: CASSLGGEDQPQHF; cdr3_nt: TGCGCCAGCAGCTTGGGGGGTGAAGATCAGCCCCAGCATTTT
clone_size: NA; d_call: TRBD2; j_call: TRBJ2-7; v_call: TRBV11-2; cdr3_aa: CASSSTLAGTGEQYF; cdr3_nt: TGTGCCAGCAGCTCAACCTTAGCGGGAACGGGCGAGCAGTACTTC
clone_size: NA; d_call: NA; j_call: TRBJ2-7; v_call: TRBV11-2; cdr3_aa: CASSLDRGRFHEQYF; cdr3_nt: TGTGCCAGCAGCTTAGATCGAGGAAGGTTTCACGAGCAGTACTTC
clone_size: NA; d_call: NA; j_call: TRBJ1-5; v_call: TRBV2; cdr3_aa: CASSLLGRFNQPQHF; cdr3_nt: TGTGCCAGCAGTCTTCTCGGCCGGTTCAATCAGCCCCAGCATTTT
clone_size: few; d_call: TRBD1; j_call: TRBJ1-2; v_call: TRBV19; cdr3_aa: CASSRGQYGYTF; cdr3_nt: TGTGCCAGTAGCAGGGGGCAGTATGGCTACACCTTC
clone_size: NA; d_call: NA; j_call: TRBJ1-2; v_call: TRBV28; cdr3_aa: CASSTSYGYTF; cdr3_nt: TGTGCCAGCAGTACCAGCTATGGCTACACCTTC
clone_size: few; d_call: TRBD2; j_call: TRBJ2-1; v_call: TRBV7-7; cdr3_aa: CASSFLPGLATGDQENEQFF; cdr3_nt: TGTGCCAGCAGCTTTCTCCCGGGACTAGCGACGGGAGATCAAGAGAATGAGCAGTTCTTC
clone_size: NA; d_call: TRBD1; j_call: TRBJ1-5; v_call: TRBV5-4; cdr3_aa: CASSSGTGGNNQPQHF; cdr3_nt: TGTGCCAGCAGCTCTGGGACAGGGGGAAACAATCAGCCCCAGCATTTT
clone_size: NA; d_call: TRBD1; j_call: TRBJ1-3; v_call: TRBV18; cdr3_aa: CASSPGEQGAIGNTIYF; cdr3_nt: TGTGCCAGCTCACCAGGGGAACAGGGGGCTATCGGAAACACCATATATTTT
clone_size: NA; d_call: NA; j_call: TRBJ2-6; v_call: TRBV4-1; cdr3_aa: CASSQDIVRGLAFGANVLTF; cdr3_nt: TGCGCCAGCAGCCAAGACATTGTTAGGGGACTTGCTTTTGGGGCCAACGTCCTGACTTTC
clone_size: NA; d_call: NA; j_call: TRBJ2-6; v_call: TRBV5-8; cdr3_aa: CASSLNTNSGANVLTF; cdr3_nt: TGTGCCAGCAGCTTGAACACAAACTCTGGGGCCAACGTCCTGACTTTC
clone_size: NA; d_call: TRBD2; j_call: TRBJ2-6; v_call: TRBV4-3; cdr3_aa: CASSQASGASFRWGANVLTF; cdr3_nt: TGCGCCAGCAGCCAAGCGAGCGGGGCCTCGTTTCGGTGGGGGGCCAACGTCCTGACTTTC
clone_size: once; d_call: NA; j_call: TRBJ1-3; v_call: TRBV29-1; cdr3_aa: CSVAQSSGNTIYF; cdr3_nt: TGCAGCGTAGCCCAGAGCTCTGGAAACACCATATATTTT
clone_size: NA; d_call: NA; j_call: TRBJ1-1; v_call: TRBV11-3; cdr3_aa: CASSFRGNTEAFF; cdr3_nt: TGTGCCAGCAGCTTCCGCGGGAACACTGAAGCTTTCTTT
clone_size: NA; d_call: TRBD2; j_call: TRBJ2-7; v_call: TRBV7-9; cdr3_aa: CASSRTSGSYEQYF; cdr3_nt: TGTGCCAGCAGCCGGACTAGCGGCTCCTACGAGCAGTACTTC
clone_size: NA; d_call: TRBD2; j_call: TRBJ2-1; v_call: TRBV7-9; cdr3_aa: CASSGTSGRASYNEQFF; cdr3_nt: TGTGCCAGCAGCGGGACTAGCGGGAGGGCCTCCTACAATGAGCAGTTCTTC
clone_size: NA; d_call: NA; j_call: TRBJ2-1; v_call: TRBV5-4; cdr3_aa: CASGTASNNEQFF; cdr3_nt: TGTGCCAGCGGGACGGCGAGCAACAATGAGCAGTTCTTC
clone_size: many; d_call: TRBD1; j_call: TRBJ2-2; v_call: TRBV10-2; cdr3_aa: CASSPGTGRNTGELFF; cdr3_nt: TGCGCCAGCAGTCCCGGGACAGGGAGGAACACCGGGGAGCTGTTTTTT
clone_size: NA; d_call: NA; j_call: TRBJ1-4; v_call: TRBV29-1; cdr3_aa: CSARARTNEKLFF; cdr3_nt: TGCAGCGCCCGAGCCAGGACTAATGAAAAACTGTTTTTT
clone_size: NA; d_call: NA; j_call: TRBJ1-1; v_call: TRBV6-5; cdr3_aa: CASRSQVRNTEAFF; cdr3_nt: TGTGCCAGCAGGTCTCAGGTTAGGAACACTGAAGCTTTCTTT
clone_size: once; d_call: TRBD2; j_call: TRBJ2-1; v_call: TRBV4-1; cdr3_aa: CASSQATSGSRSSYNEQFF; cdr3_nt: TGCGCCAGCAGCCAAGCCACTAGCGGGAGCCGGAGCTCCTACAATGAGCAGTTCTTC
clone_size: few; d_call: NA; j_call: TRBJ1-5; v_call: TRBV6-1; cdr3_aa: CASSGLAGNNNQPQHF; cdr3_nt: TGTGCCAGCAGTGGCCTCGCGGGGAACAACAATCAGCCCCAGCATTTT
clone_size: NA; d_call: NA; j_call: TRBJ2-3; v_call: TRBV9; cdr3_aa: CASSALLADTQYF; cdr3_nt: TGTGCCAGCAGCGCCCTACTAGCAGATACGCAGTATTTT
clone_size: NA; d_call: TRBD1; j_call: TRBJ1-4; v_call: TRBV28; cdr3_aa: CASSQGGRVSGEKLFF; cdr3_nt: TGTGCCAGCAGTCAGGGGGGGAGGGTATCGGGTGAAAAACTGTTTTTT
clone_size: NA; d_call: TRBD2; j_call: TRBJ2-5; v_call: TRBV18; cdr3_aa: CASSPTSGSGTQYF; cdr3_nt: TGTGCCAGCTCACCGACTAGCGGGAGCGGGACCCAGTACTTC
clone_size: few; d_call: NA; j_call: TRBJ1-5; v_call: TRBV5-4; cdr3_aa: CASSDGTRSQPQHF; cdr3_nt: TGTGCCAGCAGCGACGGGACACGTAGTCAGCCCCAGCATTTT
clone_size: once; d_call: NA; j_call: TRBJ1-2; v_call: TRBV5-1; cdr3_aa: CASSLGTGLVTF; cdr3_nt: TGCGCCAGCAGCTTGGGAACAGGTTTGGTGACCTTC
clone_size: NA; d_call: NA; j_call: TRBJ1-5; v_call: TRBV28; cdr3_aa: CASRNTQGDQPQHF; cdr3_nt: TGTGCCAGCCGAAATACCCAGGGTGATCAGCCCCAGCATTTT
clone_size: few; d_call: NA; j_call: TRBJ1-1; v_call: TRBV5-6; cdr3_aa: CASSLAGSPGTEAFF; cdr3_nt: TGTGCCAGCAGCTTGGCAGGGTCACCAGGTACTGAAGCTTTCTTT